Following are 29 T cell receptor beta chains from one sample sequenced in a study of Ad26.COV2.S vaccination and SARS-CoV-2 variants (dated by TCRdb to 2020 to 2022). The protocol used for the library was the immunoSEQ multiplex PCR assay. The immuneACCESS repertoire file appears here via TCRdb, limited to in-frame rearrangements. These files lack a portion of the clones; in checked studies, under half of the deficit traces to unresolved V genes, and the cause of the others is not known. The sample table records around 300,000 clones; 85% to 90% of these occur just once. Clones ranked in the top ten supply approximately 5% of the sample. Sample treatment or condition, as interpreted from the label and publication: approximately 18 received Ad26.COV2.S at low or high dose, single or two shots; about 5 received placebo; per-sample allocation not given. Repertoires of vaccine and placebo recipients were sequenced from samples collected on day 63 after the first injection.

The source was peripheral blood, collected in a trial of Ad26.COV2.S vaccine versus placebo. These receptors were taken from a person between 18 and 60 years old who received the Ad26.COV2.S COVID-19 vaccine or a placebo.

The chain has TRBV29-1 and TRBJ2-2; D ambiguous. CDR1 and CDR2 (germline): SQVTM, ANQGSEA. The CDR3 sequence is 14 residues long. Trimming removed 6 bases from V and 3 bases from J, with 14 bases in between. CDR3 sequence reads: CSVTGVGYTGELFF. In DNA, the CDR3 is TGCAGCGTGACCGGAGTGGGCTACACCGGGGAGCTGTTTTTT.

The chain employs TRBV5-1 and TRBJ2-2, with D maybe TRBD1 (5 bases). The CDR3 consists of 15 residues. From germline, CDR1 is SGHRS and CDR2 YFSETQ. The V end lost 0 bases, the J end lost 7 bases, and 13 bases lay between the germline ends. CDR3 region: CASSLEGSHGGELFF. CDR3 coding DNA: TGCGCCAGCAGCTTGGAGGGGTCCCACGGCGGGGAGCTGTTTTTT. Full variable domain (missing parts from reference TRBV5-1 and TRBJ2-2): KAGVTQTPRYLIKTRGQQVTLSCSPISGHRSVSWYQQTPGQGLQFLFEYFSETQRNKGNFPGRFSGRQFSNSRSEMNVSTLELGDSALYLCASSLEGSHGGELFFGEGSRLTVL.

CDR3 residues: CASSLDRGFYEQYF. DNA of the CDR3: TGCGCCAGCAGCTTGGATCGGGGATTCTACGAGCAGTACTTC. This sequence joins TRBV5-1 and TRBJ2-7; possibly TRBD2 for D (5 bases). The ends were cut back, 0 bases at V and 3 bases at J, with 10 bases in the middle. The germline V gene encodes CDR1 SGHRS and CDR2 YFSETQ. The CDR3 is made up of 14 amino acids.

This chain links TRBV10-2 with TRBJ1-1, with D tentatively TRBD1 (5 bases). The length of the CDR3 is 15 residues. Germline V CDR1 and CDR2: WSHSY, SAAADI. Deletions cut 7 bases from V and 6 bases from J, with 21 bases between. CDR3 in DNA: TGCGCCAGCAAAACCGCCAGGGACCGGTGGCCTGAAGCTTTCTTT. Protein sequence: CASKTARDRWPEAFF.

The gene calls are TRBV7-9 and TRBJ2-1; D possibly corresponds to TRBD1 (5 bases). Trimming pared 2 bases from V and 10 bases from J, leaving 15 bases between. CDR1 is SEHNR, CDR2 FQNEAQ, per germline (reference sequence). The CDR3 sequence is 14 residues long. The CDR3 region is CASSLTTGAQEQFF. CDR3 bases: TGTGCCAGCAGCTTAACCACAGGAGCCCAGGAGCAGTTCTTC.

Worth noting for this clone: Other DNA sequences from this sample encode an identical CDR3 as well. The chain employs TRBV12-3 or TRBV12-4 and TRBJ1-4; D gene ambiguous. The V end was cut by 8 bases, the J end by 5 bases, with 12 bases between. This CDR3 contains 13 residues. The CDR3 here is CASRRTGNEKLFF. The CDR3 DNA follows: TGTGCCAGCCGTAGGACGGGGAATGAAAAACTGTTTTTT.

This clone was picked up a small number of times. The gene calls are TRBV13 and TRBJ1-2; D is unresolved. Germline lookup yields CDR1 PRHDT and CDR2 FYEKMQ (reference sequence). The V and J ends lost 2 bases and 0 bases respectively, with 13 bases between them. The CDR3 spans 16 residues. The CDR3 reads CASSLKATRANYGYTF. As DNA, the CDR3 is TGTGCCAGCAGCTTAAAGGCGACTCGAGCTAACTATGGCTACACCTTC. Complete variable domain (other parts from reference TRBV13 and TRBJ1-2): AAGVIQSPRHLIKEKRETATLKCYPIPRHDTVYWYQQGPGQDPQFLISFYEKMQSDKGSIPDRFSAQQFSDYHSELNMSSLELGDSALYFCASSLKATRANYGYTFGSGTRLTVV.

In this sample, this clone turned up once. The chain is built from TRBV20-1 and TRBJ1-6; tentatively, D is TRBD1 (6 bases). Germline CDR1 reads DFQATT; CDR2 reads SNEGSKA (reference sequence). The CDR3 consists of 15 residues. V lost 3 bases, J lost 8 bases, and 17 bases lay in between. This CDR3 is CSASPQGGLDSPLHF. CDR3 nucleotide sequence: TGCAGTGCTAGTCCGCAAGGGGGATTGGATTCACCCCTCCACTTT.

The chain employs TRBV9 and TRBJ2-1, with no clear D. Trimming took off 0 bases at V and 9 bases at J, with 10 bases between the two ends. CDR1 and CDR2 from the germline V gene are SGDLS and YYNGEE. The CDR3 loop spans 13 amino acids. The CDR3 loop is CASSVAGSGEQFF. The CDR3 bases are TGTGCCAGCAGCGTAGCAGGATCCGGTGAGCAGTTCTTC. Full variable domain (remainder filled in from reference TRBV9 and TRBJ2-1): DSGVTQTPKHLITATGQRVTLRCSPRSGDLSVYWYQQSLDQGLQFLIQYYNGEERAKGNILERFSAQQFPDLHSELNLSSLELGDSALYFCASSVAGSGEQFFGPGTRLTVL.

The chain has TRBV30 and TRBJ2-5; TRBD2 matches at 11 bases. Trimming at V came to 0 bases and at J to 6 bases, leaving 3 bases not matched to a gene. The germline V gene has CDR1 GTSNPN and CDR2 SVGIG (reference sequence). The CDR3 has 14 residues. The CDR3 protein is CAWSVTSGRKTQYF. CDR3 DNA: TGTGCCTGGAGTGTAACTAGCGGGAGAAAGACCCAGTACTTC. Looking up the rest from reference TRBV30 and TRBJ2-5 gives the full variable domain: SQTIHQWPATLVQPVGSPLSLECTVEGTSNPNLYWYRQAAGRGLQLLFYSVGIGQISSEVPQNLSASRPQDRQFILSSKKLLLSDSGFYLCAWSVTSGRKTQYFGPGTRLLVL.

The rearrangement joins TRBV5-1 to TRBJ2-3; 7 bases align to TRBD1. The germline gives CDR1 SGHRS, CDR2 YFSETQ. The CDR3 is 14 residues long. The V gene end was trimmed by 6 bases and the J gene end by 2 bases; junction bases not matched to a gene: 6. In nucleotides, the CDR3 is TGCGCCAGCAAATTAGGACAGGACACAGATACGCAGTATTTT. This sequence encodes CASKLGQDTDTQYF. The full variable domain, with the rest looked up from reference TRBV5-1 and TRBJ2-3, is KAGVTQTPRYLIKTRGQQVTLSCSPISGHRSVSWYQQTPGQGLQFLFEYFSETQRNKGNFPGRFSGRQFSNSRSEMNVSTLELGDSALYLCASKLGQDTDTQYFGPGTRLTVL.

This clone was counted once. The CDR3: CASSKRQGDTTNEKLFF. The CDR3, as DNA: TGTGCCAGTAGTAAAAGACAGGGCGACACAACTAATGAAAAACTGTTTTTT. The V call is TRBV19, the J call TRBJ1-4, with 7 bases matching TRBD1. Trimming cost V 4 bases and J 0 bases; bases outside gene matches: 8. This CDR3 spans 17 amino acids. Germline V lookup: CDR1 LNHDA, CDR2 SQIVND (reference sequence).

This clone has a single count. A read error may explain this, as a much larger clone is one base away. V gene TRBV28 combines with J gene TRBJ2-1, with 11 positions matching TRBD2. From germline, CDR1 is MDHEN and CDR2 SYDVKM. The ends lost 6 bases at V and 3 bases at J; junction bases unmatched: 4. The CDR3 covers 15 residues. CDR3 sequence (DNA): TGTGCCAGCAGCCCCGGGACTAGCGGCTACAATGAGCAGTTCTTC. Translated: CASSPGTSGYNEQFF.

V is TRBV5-4 and J is TRBJ1-1; weak D call: TRBD1 (6 bases). V lost 4 bases, J lost 4 bases, and 14 bases lay in between. This CDR3 spans 14 amino acids. From germline, CDR1 is SGHNT and CDR2 YYREEE (reference sequence). Here the CDR3 reads CASSQDRGATEAFF. The CDR3 nucleotides are TGTGCCAGCAGCCAGGACAGAGGGGCCACTGAAGCTTTCTTT. The entire variable domain, with the rest obtained from reference TRBV5-4 and TRBJ1-1, is as follows: ETGVTQSPTHLIKTRGQQVTLRCSSQSGHNTVSWYQQALGQGPQFIFQYYREEENGRGNFPPRFSGLQFPNYSSELNVNALELDDSALYLCASSQDRGATEAFFGQGTRLTVV.

The chain links TRBV18 to TRBJ1-6; 7 nucleotides agree with TRBD1. The CDR3 extends over 16 amino acids. The J segment lost 5 bases and the V segment lost 2 bases, leaving 6 bases of the junction unmatched. Per the germline V gene, CDR1 is KGHSH and CDR2 is LQKENI. This chain's CDR3 is CASSPTNDRDNSPLHF. In DNA, the CDR3 is TGTGCCAGCTCACCAACGAACGACAGGGATAATTCACCCCTCCACTTT.

The chain is built from TRBV7-9 and TRBJ2-4, with 12 positions matching TRBD2. Germline V gives CDR1 SEHNR, CDR2 FQNEAQ (reference sequence). The CDR3 loop spans 20 amino acids. Losses at the gene ends were 5 bases for V and 1 base for J; bases not matched to a gene: 15. In nucleotides, the CDR3 is TGTGCCAGCAGCCGGGGGACTAGCGGGCCACGAAGACGTGCCAAAAACATTCAGTACTTC. Translation gives CASSRGTSGPRRRAKNIQYF.

The chain is built from TRBV2 and TRBJ1-2, with 7 bases that match TRBD1. Germline V gene data show CDR1 as SNHLY and CDR2 as FYNNEI. This CDR3 is 11 amino acids long. Trimming removed 6 bases from V and 6 bases from J; junction bases left unmatched: 1. The CDR3 region is CASRDRDGYTF. As DNA, the CDR3 is TGTGCCAGCAGAGACAGGGATGGCTACACCTTC.

CDR3 in amino acids: CSVESIRGEQFF. In DNA, the CDR3 is TGCAGCGTTGAATCTATCAGGGGTGAGCAGTTCTTC. The chain employs TRBV29-1 and TRBJ2-1, with a weak D call TRBD1 (6 bases). Germline-derived CDR1 and CDR2 are SQVTM and ANQGSEA. V dropped 2 bases and J dropped 9 bases, with 11 bases sitting between them. The CDR3 is 12 residues long.

This clone appeared a few times. V usage is TRBV6-1 and J usage is TRBJ2-1; no definite D call. The CDR3 is 15 residues long. Trimming shortened V by 2 bases and J by 6 bases, and 14 bases separated the two germline ends. CDR1 and CDR2 from the germline V gene are MNHNS and SASEGT. CDR3 DNA sequence: TGTGCCAGCAGTGAATTGGTCACAGAATTCAATGAGCAGTTCTTC. As protein: CASSELVTEFNEQFF.

This chain links TRBV20-1 with TRBJ1-1; no reliable D call. Germline loops: CDR1 DFQATT, CDR2 SNEGSKA (reference sequence). With 2 bases removed from V and 9 bases from J, the gap between germline ends came to 10 bases. There are 11 residues in the CDR3. CDR3 in DNA: TGCAGTGCTAGAAGCAGTCGCCAAGCTTTCTTT. Protein product: CSARSSRQAFF.

This sequence joins TRBV10-1 and TRBJ2-7; D might be TRBD2 (6 bases). This CDR3 comprises 15 residues. V dropped 2 bases and J dropped 5 bases, with 16 bases sitting between them. Germline-derived CDR1 and CDR2 are WNHNN and SYGVQD (reference sequence). The CDR3 spells CASSEVVGIADEQYF. The CDR3 nucleotides are TGCGCCAGCAGTGAGGTCGTGGGAATAGCGGACGAGCAGTACTTC.

The chain joins TRBV7-9 to TRBJ2-7; 9 nucleotides agree with TRBD1. Per germline, CDR1 SEHNR and CDR2 FQNEAQ (reference sequence). With 5 bases clipped from V and 6 bases from J, the junction kept 8 bases outside the gene matches. The CDR3 is made up of 14 amino acids. CDR3 nucleotides: TGTGCCAGCAGCATCCGGGACAGGGTCGGCGAGCAGTACTTC. Protein: CASSIRDRVGEQYF. The full variable domain, rest sourced from reference TRBV7-9 and TRBJ2-7, is DTGVSQNPRHKITKRGQNVTFRCDPISEHNRLYWYRQTLGQGPEFLTYFQNEAQLEKSRLLSDRFSAERPKGSFSTLEIQRTEQGDSAMYLCASSIRDRVGEQYFGPGTRLTVT.

V and J are TRBV4-3 and TRBJ1-1; D possibly corresponds to TRBD1 (6 bases). V was pared by 4 bases and J by 4 bases, with 16 bases between. Germline lookup yields CDR1 LGHNA and CDR2 YSLEER. This CDR3 comprises 15 residues. CDR3 in amino acids: CASSPVTGGRTEAFF. DNA of the CDR3: TGCGCCAGCAGCCCTGTGACAGGCGGGCGCACTGAAGCTTTCTTT.

This clone was picked up a small number of times. Other DNA sequences in the sample encode the same CDR3. This chain joins TRBV9 and TRBJ2-5; TRBD2 might be the D (5 bases). The length of the CDR3 is 14 residues. Germline CDR1 SGDLS, CDR2 YYNGEE. V was trimmed by 0 bases and J by 1 base, leaving 7 bases between them. As DNA, the CDR3 is TGTGCCAGCAGCGTAGGTGGAGGCCAAGAGACCCAGTACTTC. It is translated as CASSVGGGQETQYF.

This sequence joins TRBV6-1 and TRBJ1-1; D perhaps matches TRBD1 (5 bases). V was clipped by 3 bases and J by 1 base, with 18 bases between them. The CDR3 runs to 17 residues. CDR1 is MNHNS, CDR2 SASEGT, per germline. CDR3 DNA sequence: TGTGCCAGCAGTGATGAAGATTGGGGGAAAGGGAACACTGAAGCTTTCTTT. Translating gives CASSDEDWGKGNTEAFF.

The chain has TRBV18 and TRBJ1-2; perhaps TRBD1 as D (6 bases). V was shortened by 3 bases and J by 6 bases, with 17 bases between the two germline ends. The germline gives CDR1 KGHSH, CDR2 LQKENI. The CDR3 contains 15 residues. The CDR3 loop is CASSPSGRGPDGYTF. The DNA of the CDR3 is TGTGCCAGCTCACCCTCTGGCAGGGGCCCGGATGGCTACACCTTC.

The chain combines TRBV5-4 with TRBJ2-7; 7 bases map to TRBD1. The CDR3 runs to 14 residues. In germline, CDR1 is SGHNT, CDR2 YYREEE (reference sequence). Losses at the gene ends were 4 bases for V and 6 bases for J; bases not matched to a gene: 10. DNA for the CDR3: TGTGCCAGCAGCCGGGACAGCATGGGGTTCGAGCAGTACTTC. Encoded protein: CASSRDSMGFEQYF.

V gene TRBV13 combines with J gene TRBJ2-3; D ambiguous. The CDR3 covers 13 residues. Germline lookup yields CDR1 PRHDT and CDR2 FYEKMQ (reference sequence). Between the trimmed V and J ends, which lost 0 bases and 3 bases, there was a span of 4 bases. CDR3 protein: CASSLGGTDTQYF. The CDR3 DNA reads TGTGCCAGCAGCTTAGGGGGGACAGATACGCAGTATTTT.

The V call is TRBV7-2, the J call TRBJ2-2; D is uncertain. The CDR3 covers 12 residues. The V gene lost 3 bases and the J gene lost 8 bases, with 7 bases spanning the gap. CDR1 SGHTA and CDR2 FQGNSA come from the germline V gene. The CDR3 nucleotides are TGTGCCAGCAGCTTTTTCTGGGGGGAGCTGTTTTTT. This codes for CASSFFWGELFF.